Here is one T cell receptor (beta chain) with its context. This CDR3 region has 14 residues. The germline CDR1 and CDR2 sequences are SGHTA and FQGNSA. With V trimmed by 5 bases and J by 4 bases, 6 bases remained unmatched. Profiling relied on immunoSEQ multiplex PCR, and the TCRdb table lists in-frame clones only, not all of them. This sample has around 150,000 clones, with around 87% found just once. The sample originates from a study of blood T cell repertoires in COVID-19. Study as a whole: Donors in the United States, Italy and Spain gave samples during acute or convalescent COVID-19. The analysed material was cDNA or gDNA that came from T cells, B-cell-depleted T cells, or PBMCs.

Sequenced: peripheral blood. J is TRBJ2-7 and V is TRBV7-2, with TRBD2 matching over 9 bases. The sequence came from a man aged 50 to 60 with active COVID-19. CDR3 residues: CASSGRGGTYEQYF. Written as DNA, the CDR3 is TGTGCCAGCAGCGGGCGGGGGGGAACTTACGAGCAGTACTTC.